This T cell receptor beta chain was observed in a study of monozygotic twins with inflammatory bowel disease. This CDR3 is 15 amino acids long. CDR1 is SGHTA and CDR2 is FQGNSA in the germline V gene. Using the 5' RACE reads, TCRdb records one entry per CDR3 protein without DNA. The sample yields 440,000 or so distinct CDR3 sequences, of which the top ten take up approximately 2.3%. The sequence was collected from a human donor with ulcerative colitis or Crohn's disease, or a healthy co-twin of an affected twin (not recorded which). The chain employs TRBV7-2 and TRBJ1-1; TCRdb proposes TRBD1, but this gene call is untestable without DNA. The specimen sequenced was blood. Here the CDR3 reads CASSFGTGLNTEAFF.